The present T cell receptor (beta chain) was sequenced within a study of Ad26.COV2.S vaccination and SARS-CoV-2 variants. Study conclusions and caveats: Vaccine recipients had higher spike-specific TCR breadth than placebo recipients.

TCRdb keeps only in-frame clones here, not all; method: immunoSEQ multiplex PCR. The sample holds hundreds of thousands of clones, roughly nine tenths seen once. Germline CDR1 reads LGHDT; CDR2 reads YNNKEL (reference sequence). This CDR3 is 16 amino acids long. V dropped 1 base and J dropped 1 base, with 14 bases sitting between them. Specified treatment: some 20 received Ad26.COV2.S at low or high dose, single or two shots; a few received placebo; per-sample allocation not given. The study sampled participants on day 63 after the first vaccine or placebo injection. The administered vaccine (an Ad26 vector) expressed Wuhan-strain SARS-CoV-2 spike. On this clone: Its antigen is not known.

The source material was peripheral blood, sampled in a trial of Ad26.COV2.S vaccine versus placebo. This clonotype was obtained from a person between 18 and 59 years old who received the Ad26.COV2.S COVID-19 vaccine or a placebo. The V gene is TRBV3-1 (or the pseudogene TRBV3-2), the J gene TRBJ2-7, with D possibly TRBD1 on 5 matching bases. The CDR3 DNA follows: TGTGCCAGCAGCCAAGTGCCAGGGCCCCTTTCCTACGAGCAGTACTTC. This codes for CASSQVPGPLSYEQYF.